Below, one T cell receptor beta chain is given with its context. What this receptor recognizes is not known. No much larger clonotype is one base removed from it; base qualities were not supplied. Trimming at the junction amounts to 4 bases on V and 2 bases on J, and the germline ends lie 11 bases apart. CDR1 is given as MDHEN and CDR2 as SYDVKM, both from the germline V gene. From the cysteine through the phenylalanine, the CDR3 covers 14 amino acids. The kept DNA is CDR3 alone, 42 bases in frame from the first base. TCRbeta CDR3 regions were amplified from genomic DNA using the immunoSEQ Assay, a bias-controlled multiplex PCR. In the original analysis: Nucleated cell counts per sample were estimated from amplification of reference gene primers within the assay. To quantify the absolute abundance of each unique TCRbeta CDR3 rearrangement, sequence reads were collapsed and filtered. For each sample, productive Simpson clonality was calculated as the square root of Simpson's diversity index across productive rearrangements. What TCRdb holds here is the immuneACCESS table cut down to in-frame rearrangements. Part of the clones is not present; checked against another copy, under half of the missing clones reflect an unresolved V gene, and the others are unexplained. The DNA gave D and trimming, while V, J and clone size come from that table. In this sample the table shows about 140,000 clones, almost 90% of which occur a single time. The biggest ten clones account for approximately 10% of the sample.

This sample is drawn from a study of blood T cell repertoires in COVID-19 (TCRdb year 2020). Broadly, across the study: Samples from collaborators originated in the United States, Italy and Spain and spanned both the acute and convalescent phases of COVID-19. The material from the prospective study consisted of cDNA or gDNA derived from T cells, B-cell-depleted T cells, or PBMCs. The dataset comprised deeply sampled blood TCRbeta repertoires from subjects exposed to, actively infected with, or recovered from COVID-19. The repertoires were made available in a free public database intended to serve as a resource for research on the immune response to SARS-CoV-2. The samples were drawn from the first 160 participants of the ongoing ImmuneRACE study and from over 950 subjects provided by 6 global collaborators. Nearly every sample came with metadata listing a de-identified subject ID, COVID-19 status, age in years and sex. HLA class I and class II types, where available, came from metadata supplied by the sample provider rather than from assay-based typing. Results and caveats for the whole study, not just this receptor: The quantity of clinical and demographic metadata differed by source and by participant and was supplied without curation.

Each collaborating institution followed its own protocols to collect whole blood in K2EDTA tubes. Collaborator samples were shipped for TCRbeta analysis as frozen whole blood, isolated PBMCs, or DNA extracted from either sample type. This receptor was taken from a man over 45 with active or convalescent COVID-19. This sequence uses TRBV28 and TRBJ1-2, with no reliable assignment of the D segment. The sequencing input was peripheral blood. The DNA reads as follows: TGTGCCAGCAGTTCCGCCCCGGTGAACTATGGCTACACCTTC. This sequence encodes CASSSAPVNYGYTF.